This T cell receptor (beta chain) appears in the sequencing data of a study of control samples from healthy donors and cancer patients. Germline loops: CDR1 SGHRS, CDR2 YFSETQ. CDR3 length equals 14 residues. The ends lost 3 bases at V and 14 bases at J; junction bases unmatched: 13. The table came from immunoSEQ multiplex PCR; TCRdb's copy has only in-frame clones and leaves some out. Found here are around 57,000 clones, around 90% of them singletons; the top ten hold 0.8% to 1%. The TCR was taken from a man aged 25-40 years with colorectal cancer. The chain has TRBV5-1 and TRBJ2-3; 9 bases fit TRBD1. Specimen: PBMCs. The CDR3 region is CASSSYLGDRVWYF. The CDR3 DNA sequence: TGCGCCAGCAGCTCGTACTTGGGGGACAGGGTGTGGTATTTT.